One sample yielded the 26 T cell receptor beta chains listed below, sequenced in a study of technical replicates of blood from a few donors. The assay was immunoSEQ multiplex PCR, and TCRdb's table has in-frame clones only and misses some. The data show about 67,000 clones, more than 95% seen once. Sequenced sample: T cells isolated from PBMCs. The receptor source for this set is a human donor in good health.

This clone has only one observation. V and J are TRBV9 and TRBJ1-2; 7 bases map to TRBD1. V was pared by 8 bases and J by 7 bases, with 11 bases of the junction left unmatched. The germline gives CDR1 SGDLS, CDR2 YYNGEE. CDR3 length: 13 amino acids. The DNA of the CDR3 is TGTGCCAGTATCAGACAGGGAGGCAGTGGCTACACCTTC. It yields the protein CASIRQGGSGYTF.

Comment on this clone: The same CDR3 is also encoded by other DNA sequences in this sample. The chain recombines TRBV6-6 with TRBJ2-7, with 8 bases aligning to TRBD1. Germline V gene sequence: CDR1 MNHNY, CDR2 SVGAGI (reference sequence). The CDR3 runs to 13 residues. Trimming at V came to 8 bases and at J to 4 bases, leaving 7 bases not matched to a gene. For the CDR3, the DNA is TGTGCCAGCCAGGTTGGACAGGGTTACGAGCAGTACTTC. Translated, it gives CASQVGQGYEQYF.

For the CDR3, the DNA is TGTGCCAGCTCACCCCCGGGACAGGGGGCCTCCTACGAGCAGTACTTC. Translated: CASSPPGQGASYEQYF. J is TRBJ2-7 and V is TRBV18; the match to TRBD1 covers 12 bases. The CDR3 length is 16 residues. After removal of 3 bases from V and 0 bases from J, the junction contained 3 bases not matched to a gene. Per the germline V gene, CDR1 is KGHSH and CDR2 is LQKENI.

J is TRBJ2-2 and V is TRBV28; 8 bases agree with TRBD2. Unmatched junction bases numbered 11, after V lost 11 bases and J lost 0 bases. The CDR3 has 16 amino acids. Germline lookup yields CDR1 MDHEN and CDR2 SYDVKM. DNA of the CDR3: TGTGCCGTCCATAGCGGGGCTTCACCGAACACCGGGGAGCTGTTTTTT. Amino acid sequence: CAVHSGASPNTGELFF.

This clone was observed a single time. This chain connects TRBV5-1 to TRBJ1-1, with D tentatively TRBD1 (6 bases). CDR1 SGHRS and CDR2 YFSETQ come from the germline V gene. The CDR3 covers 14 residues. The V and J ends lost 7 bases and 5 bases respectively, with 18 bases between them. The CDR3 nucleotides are TGCGCCAGCGGGGCGGGGGGGGCTCAGACTGAAGCTTTCTTT. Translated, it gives CASGAGGAQTEAFF.

The CDR3 bases are TGTGCCAGCAGCGAGGGGACAGGCCATCAGCCCCAGCATTTT. It yields the protein CASSEGTGHQPQHF. This chain links TRBV11-2 with TRBJ1-5, with 8 bases lining up with TRBD1. Losses at the gene ends were 5 bases for V and 5 bases for J; bases not matched to a gene: 5. The CDR3 has 14 residues. Germline CDR1 and CDR2: SGHAT and FQNNGV.

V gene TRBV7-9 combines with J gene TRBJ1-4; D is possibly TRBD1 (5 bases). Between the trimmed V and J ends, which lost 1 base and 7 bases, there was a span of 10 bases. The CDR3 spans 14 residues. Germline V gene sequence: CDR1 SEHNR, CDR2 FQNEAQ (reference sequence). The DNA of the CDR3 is TGTGCCAGCAGCTTAGAGGGGCGGATTGAAAAACTGTTTTTT. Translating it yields CASSLEGRIEKLFF.

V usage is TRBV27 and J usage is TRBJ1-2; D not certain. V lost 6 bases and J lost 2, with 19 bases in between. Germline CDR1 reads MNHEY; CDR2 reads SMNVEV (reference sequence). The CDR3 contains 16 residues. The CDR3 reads CASSSTGEPINYGYTF. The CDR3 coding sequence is TGTGCCAGCAGCTCAACCGGGGAACCGATAAACTATGGCTACACCTTC.

CDR3 nucleotide sequence: TGTGCCAGTAGTATCCGGGACAGGGGGCAGCCCCAGCATTTT. Encoded protein: CASSIRDRGQPQHF. The rearrangement uses TRBV19 and TRBJ1-5; 11 bases map to TRBD1. The CDR3 contains 14 residues. Trimming at V came to 3 bases and at J to 7 bases, leaving 2 bases not matched to a gene. Germline values: CDR1 LNHDA, CDR2 SQIVND (reference sequence).

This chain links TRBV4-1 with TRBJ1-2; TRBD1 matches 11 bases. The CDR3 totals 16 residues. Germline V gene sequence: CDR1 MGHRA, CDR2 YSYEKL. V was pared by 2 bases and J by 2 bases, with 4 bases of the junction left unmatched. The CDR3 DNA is TGCGCCAGCAGCCAACCTAGGACAGGGGGCAACTATGGCTACACCTTC. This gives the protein CASSQPRTGGNYGYTF.

This CDR3 reads CASSQTGMNEKLFF. For the CDR3, the DNA is TGTGCCAGCAGCCAGACAGGGATGAATGAAAAACTGTTTTTT. The chain is built from TRBV4-2 and TRBJ1-4; the match to TRBD1 covers 7 bases. The CDR3 spans 14 residues. Germline V gene lookup returns CDR1 LGHNA and CDR2 YNFKEQ. V shed 3 bases, J shed 5 bases, and the junction held 3 bases outside the gene matches.

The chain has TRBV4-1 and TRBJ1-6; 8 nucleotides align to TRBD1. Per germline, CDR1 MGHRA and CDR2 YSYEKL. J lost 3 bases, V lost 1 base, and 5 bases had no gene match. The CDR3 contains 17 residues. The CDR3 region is CASSQAQDRVYNSPLHF. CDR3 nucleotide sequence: TGCGCCAGCAGCCAAGCCCAGGACAGGGTCTATAATTCACCCCTCCACTTT.

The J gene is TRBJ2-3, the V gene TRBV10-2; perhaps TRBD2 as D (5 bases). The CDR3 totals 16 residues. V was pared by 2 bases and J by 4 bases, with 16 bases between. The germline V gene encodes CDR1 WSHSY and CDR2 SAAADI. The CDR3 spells CASSETGTRAPDTQYF. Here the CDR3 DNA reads TGCGCCAGCAGTGAGACGGGAACGAGGGCCCCAGATACGCAGTATTTT.

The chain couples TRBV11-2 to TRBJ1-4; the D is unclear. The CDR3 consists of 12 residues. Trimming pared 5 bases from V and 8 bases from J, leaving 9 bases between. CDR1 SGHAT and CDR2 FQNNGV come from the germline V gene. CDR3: CASSTTGEKLFF. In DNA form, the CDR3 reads TGTGCCAGCAGCACCACCGGGGAAAAACTGTTTTTT.

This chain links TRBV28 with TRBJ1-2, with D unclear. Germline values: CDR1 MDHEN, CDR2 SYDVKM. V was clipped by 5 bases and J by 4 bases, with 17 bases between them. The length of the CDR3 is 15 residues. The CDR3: CASSTLTRTSYGYTF. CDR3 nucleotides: TGTGCCAGCAGTACCCTAACTAGGACCTCCTATGGCTACACCTTC.

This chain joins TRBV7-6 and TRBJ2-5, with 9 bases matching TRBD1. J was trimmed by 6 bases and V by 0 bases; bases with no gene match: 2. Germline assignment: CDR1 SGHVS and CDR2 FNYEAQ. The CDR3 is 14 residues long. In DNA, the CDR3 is TGTGCCAGCAGCTTAGCGGGACAGGGCAAGACCCAGTACTTC. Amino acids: CASSLAGQGKTQYF.

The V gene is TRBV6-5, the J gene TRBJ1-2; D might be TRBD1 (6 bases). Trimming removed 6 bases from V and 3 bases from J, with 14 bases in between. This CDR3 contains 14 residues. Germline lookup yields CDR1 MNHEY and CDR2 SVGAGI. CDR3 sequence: CASRTSGGDYGYTF. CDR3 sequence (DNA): TGTGCCAGCAGGACTTCGGGGGGCGACTATGGCTACACCTTC.

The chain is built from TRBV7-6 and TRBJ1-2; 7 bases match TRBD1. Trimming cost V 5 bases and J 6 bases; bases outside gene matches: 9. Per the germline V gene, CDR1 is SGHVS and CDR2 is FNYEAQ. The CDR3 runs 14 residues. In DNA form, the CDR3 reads TGTGCCAGCAGCCCAATAGGGGGCTTCGATGGCTACACCTTC. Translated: CASSPIGGFDGYTF. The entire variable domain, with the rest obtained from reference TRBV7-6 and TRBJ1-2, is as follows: GAGVSQSPRYKVTKRGQDVALRCDPISGHVSLYWYRQALGQGPEFLTYFNYEAQQDKSGLPNDRFSAERPEGSISTLTIQRTEQRDSAMYRCASSPIGGFDGYTFGSGTRLTVV.

The CDR3 DNA sequence: TGTGCCAGCAGGACAGGCGATCAGCCCCAGCATTTT. Its protein product is CASRTGDQPQHF. V gene TRBV2 combines with J gene TRBJ1-5, with D maybe TRBD1 (6 bases). Trimming stripped 6 bases from V and 5 bases from J, with 8 bases between. Germline V gene sequence: CDR1 SNHLY, CDR2 FYNNEI. CDR3 size: 12 residues.

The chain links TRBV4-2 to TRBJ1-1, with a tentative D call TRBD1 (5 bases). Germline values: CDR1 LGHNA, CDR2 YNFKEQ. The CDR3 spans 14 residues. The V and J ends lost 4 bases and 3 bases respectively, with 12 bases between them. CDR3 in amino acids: CASSLAGGDTEAFF. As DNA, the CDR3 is TGTGCCAGCAGCCTGGCGGGGGGGGACACTGAAGCTTTCTTT.

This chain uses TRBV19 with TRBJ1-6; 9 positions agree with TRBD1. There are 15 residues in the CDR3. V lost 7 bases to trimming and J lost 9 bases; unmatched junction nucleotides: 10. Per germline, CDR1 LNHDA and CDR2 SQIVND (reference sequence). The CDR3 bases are TGTGCCAGTACCCTCGGGGACAGGGCGTCTTCACCCCTCCACTTT. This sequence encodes CASTLGDRASSPLHF.

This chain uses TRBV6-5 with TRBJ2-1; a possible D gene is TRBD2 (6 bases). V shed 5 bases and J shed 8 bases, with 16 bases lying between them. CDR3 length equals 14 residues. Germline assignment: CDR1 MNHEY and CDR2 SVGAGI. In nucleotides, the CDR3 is TGTGCCAGCAGTCAACCGGGACTCAAGGATGAGCAGTTCTTC. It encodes CASSQPGLKDEQFF.

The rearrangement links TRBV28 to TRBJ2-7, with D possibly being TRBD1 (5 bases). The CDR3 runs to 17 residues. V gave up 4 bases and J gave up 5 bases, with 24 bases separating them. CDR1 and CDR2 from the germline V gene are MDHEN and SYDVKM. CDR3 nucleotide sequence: TGTGCCAGCAGTTCCCGTTTAACAGGACCTCTTTTCCACGAGCAGTACTTC. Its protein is CASSSRLTGPLFHEQYF.

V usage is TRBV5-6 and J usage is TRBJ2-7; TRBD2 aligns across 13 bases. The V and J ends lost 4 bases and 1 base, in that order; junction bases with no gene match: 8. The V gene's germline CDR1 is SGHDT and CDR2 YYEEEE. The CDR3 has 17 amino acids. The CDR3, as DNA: TGTGCCAGCAGCCCCGGACTAGCGGGAGTGCTTTCCTACGAGCAGTACTTC. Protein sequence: CASSPGLAGVLSYEQYF.

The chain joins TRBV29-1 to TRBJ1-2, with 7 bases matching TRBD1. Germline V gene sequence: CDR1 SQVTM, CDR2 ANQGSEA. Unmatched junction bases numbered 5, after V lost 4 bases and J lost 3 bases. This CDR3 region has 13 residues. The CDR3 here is CSVGKGGHYGYTF. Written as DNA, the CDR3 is TGCAGCGTTGGGAAAGGGGGCCACTATGGCTACACCTTC.

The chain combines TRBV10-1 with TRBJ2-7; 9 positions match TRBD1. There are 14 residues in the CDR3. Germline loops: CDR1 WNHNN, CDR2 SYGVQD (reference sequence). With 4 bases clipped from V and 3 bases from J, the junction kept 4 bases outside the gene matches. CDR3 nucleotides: TGCGCCAGCAGTGCGGGGACAGGGCTCTACGAGCAGTACTTC. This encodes CASSAGTGLYEQYF.